This TCR beta chain is drawn from a study of T cell repertoires in cytomegalovirus infection. With V trimmed by 3 bases and J by 4 bases, 9 bases remained unmatched. There are 16 residues in the CDR3. In germline, CDR1 is SEHNR, CDR2 FQNEAQ (reference sequence). TCRdb reanalysed the reads using MiXCR and keeps one entry per CDR3 protein. Of 170,000 or so distinct CDR3 sequences listed, about 18% are singletons. Turning to this clonotype: The antigen remains unidentified.

Study-wide results and caveats: Clonotype analysis showed dominance of the ex vivo response by HLA-C-restricted CMV-specific TCR beta clonotypes. Carriers of CMV plus the relevant HLA were identified by cumulative public TCR beta family frequency.

The chain employs TRBV7-9 and TRBJ2-7; 10 nucleotides match TRBD1. The receptor comes from a human donor in good health (CMV status not recorded). Some clones in this sample may be carry-over from other donors' samples. The sequenced sample consisted of CD8+ T cells from PBMCs. The CDR3 reads CASSLETGTGAYEQYF. The CDR3 nucleotides are TGTGCCAGCAGCTTGGAAACCGGGACAGGGGCGTACGAGCAGTACTTC.